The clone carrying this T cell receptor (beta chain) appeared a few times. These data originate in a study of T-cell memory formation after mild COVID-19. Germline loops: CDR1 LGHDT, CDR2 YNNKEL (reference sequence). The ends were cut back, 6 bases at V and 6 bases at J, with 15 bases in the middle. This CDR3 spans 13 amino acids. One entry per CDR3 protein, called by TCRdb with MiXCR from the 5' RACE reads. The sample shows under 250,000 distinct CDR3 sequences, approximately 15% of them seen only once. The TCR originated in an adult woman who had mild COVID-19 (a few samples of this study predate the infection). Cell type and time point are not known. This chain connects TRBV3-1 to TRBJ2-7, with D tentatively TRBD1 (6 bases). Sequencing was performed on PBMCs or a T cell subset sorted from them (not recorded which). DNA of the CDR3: TGTGCCAGCAGTTTTAACCACAGGGCCGAGCAGTACTTC. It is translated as CASSFNHRAEQYF.